This T cell receptor (beta chain) was sequenced for a study of regulatory T cells in long-lasting Graves disease. Study results and limitations: New patients shared approximately 970 public clonotypes, and persistent patients shared more, with under 3,000.

Described time point: newly diagnosed GD, antithyroid drugs for less than 3 months. Following extraction of RNA from PBMCs, that RNA was used to make the TCR library. Researchers made TCR beta libraries by using iRepertoire HTBI primers and running Arm-PCR on CDR3 regions. One entry per CDR3 protein results from TCRdb running MiXCR on the multiplex PCR reads. The sample holds 450,000 to 500,000 distinct CDR3 sequences, about 16% seen once. Of note for this clonotype: Its antigen is not identified.

The CDR3 has 15 amino acids. The V end lost 0 bases, the J end lost 6 bases, and 15 bases lay between the germline ends. The V gene's germline CDR1 is SGHDT and CDR2 YYEEEE. These same records also appear under a second study, on T cells in Graves' hyperthyroidism and ophthalmopathy. Per that study: Graves' hyperthyroidism is called stable when ophthalmopathy does not progress within 18 months. TCR CDR3 regions were first amplified by RT-PCR with HTBI primers. A model using 13 V-J features told ophthalmopathy apart from stable hyperthyroidism.

The specimen was peripheral blood mononuclear cells (PBMCs), collected at new diagnosis, from a patient treated with antithyroid drugs. The chain combines TRBV5-6 with TRBJ1-2, with D unresolved. This TCR was sampled from a man aged 40-49 years with Graves disease. The DNA of the CDR3 is TGTGCCAGCAGCTTGGGAAGGGTGGCCGGTAATGGCTACACCTTC. This encodes CASSLGRVAGNGYTF.